The sequence of this T cell receptor beta chain was determined in a study of beta chain features in type 1 diabetes. With regard to this clone: As yet, its antigen is unknown.

TCRB transcripts that were expressed got sequenced, as all of the isolated RNA had been reverse transcribed. The table came from immunoSEQ multiplex PCR; TCRdb's copy has only in-frame clones and leaves some out. The sample records approximately 160,000 clones, 50% to 70% being singletons. Study results and limitations: Type 1 diabetes patients had moderately but significantly shorter TCRB CDR3s in all four CD4+ subsets.

On average, the one heparinised blood draw given by each donor was approximately 0.12 L. Sorting based on CD45RO/CCR7/CD25/CD127/CD95/CD27 separated CD4+ naive, central memory, regulatory and stem cell-like memory cells. The clonotype originates from a man younger than 40 with type 1 diabetes. The sample was naive CD4+ T cells from blood.

The CDR3 reads CASTMPRPGHEQYF. In nucleotides, the CDR3 is TGTGCCAGCACTATGCCGCGCCCCGGCCACGAGCAGTACTTC. The chain is built from TRBV7-9 and TRBJ2-7; D gene unclear. The CDR3 consists of 14 residues. CDR1 and CDR2 from the germline V gene are SEHNR and FQNEAQ (reference sequence). V was clipped by 7 bases and J by 5 bases, with 18 bases between them.